This T cell receptor (beta chain) was sequenced for a study of T cell responses to AZD1222 COVID-19 vaccine. TCRdb's copy holds only in-frame clones and misses some; the assay was immunoSEQ multiplex PCR. The sample records 140,000 or so clones, around 90% being singletons. V was clipped by 0 bases and J by 3 bases, with 7 bases between them. Germline CDR1 reads SGDLS; CDR2 reads YYNGEE. This CDR3 has 15 amino acids. The TCR sequence derives from an adult who received the MenACWY meningococcal vaccine as a control. This specimen was peripheral blood, taken 28 days after the second dose of the MenACWY control vaccine. The V gene is TRBV9, the J gene TRBJ2-6, with D perhaps matching TRBD1 (5 bases). This chain's CDR3 is CASSVAGNGANVLTF. The CDR3 DNA sequence: TGTGCCAGCAGCGTAGCAGGGAATGGGGCCAACGTCCTGACTTTC.